This section outlines one T cell receptor (beta chain) sequence together with its context. Its antigen is undetermined. TCRdb ran MiXCR on the 5' RACE reads and lists one entry per CDR3 protein. The table includes roughly 40,000 distinct CDR3 sequences, approximately 20% detected once. Purified naive CD4+ T cells were depleted of CD25+ Tregs. The CDR3 runs 15 residues. Germline loops: CDR1 MNHNS, CDR2 SASEGT. V gave up 4 bases and J gave up 0 bases, with 9 bases separating them. Study-level points and caveats: The larger cohort examined one V-J beta rearrangement, not whole repertoires.

The receptor's source is a female donor with breast cancer. The J gene is TRBJ2-2, the V gene TRBV6-1; D assignment may be TRBD1 or TRBD2 (5 bases each). Sequencing was done on a sample of naive CD4+ T cells sorted from a lymph node. The subset: naive CD4+ T cells, CD4+CD45RA+CD25-. The DNA for the CDR3 is TGTGCCAGCAGTGTAGAGGGGACGAACACCGGGGAGCTGTTTTTT. It encodes CASSVEGTNTGELFF.